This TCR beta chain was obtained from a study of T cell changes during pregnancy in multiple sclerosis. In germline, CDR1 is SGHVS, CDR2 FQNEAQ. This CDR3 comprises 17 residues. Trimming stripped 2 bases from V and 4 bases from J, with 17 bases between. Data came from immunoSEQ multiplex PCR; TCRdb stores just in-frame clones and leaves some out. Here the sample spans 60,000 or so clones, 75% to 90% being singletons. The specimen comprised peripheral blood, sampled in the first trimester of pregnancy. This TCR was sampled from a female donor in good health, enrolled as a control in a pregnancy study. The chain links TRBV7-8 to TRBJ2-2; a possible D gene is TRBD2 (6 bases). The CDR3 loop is CASSLSAGGSSTGELFF. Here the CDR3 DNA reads TGTGCCAGCAGCTTAAGTGCCGGGGGTAGTAGCACCGGGGAGCTGTTTTTT.